A selection of T cell receptor beta chains follows, all from one sample in a study of blood T cell repertoires in COVID-19. Only in-frame clones appear in the TCRdb table, and some are missing; sequencing was by immunoSEQ multiplex PCR. The data contain a few hundred thousand clones, 89% of them seen just once; the ten biggest clones take up approximately 2%. Material: PBMCs or T cells enriched from blood (not recorded which). These receptors came from a woman aged 60-75 years who had recovered from COVID-19. The CDR3 runs from the conserved cysteine through the conserved F or W. D genes are given only for firm matches. Not every row has a clone size; where given, it reads once, few, many or a size class.

TRBV10-1,TRBJ2-1,.,TRBD2,TGCGCCAGCAGTGAGGCGGGACTAGGGGAAAACTCCTACAATGAGCAGTTCTTC,CASSEAGLGENSYNEQFF
TRBV5-1,TRBJ2-5,.,TRBD2,TGCGCCAGCAGCACCGGGGGGGCCTCAGAGACCCAGTACTTC,CASSTGGASETQYF
TRBV4-1,TRBJ1-2,.,TRBD1,TGCGCCAGCAGCCAAGATTTATTGGGCAGGGGGTTTTATGGCTACACCTTC,CASSQDLLGRGFYGYTF
TRBV13,TRBJ2-1,.,TRBD2,TGTGCCAGCAGCTTCAGCGGGGCCCCCGATGAGCAGTTCTTC,CASSFSGAPDEQFF
TRBV5-6,TRBJ1-1,few,.,TGTGCCAGCAGCTTAGGACAGCAAGCTTTCTTT,CASSLGQQAFF
TRBV27,TRBJ2-6,.,.,TGTGCCAGCAGGCTAACGGGAGCCGGGGCCAACGTCCTGACTTTC,CASRLTGAGANVLTF
TRBV18,TRBJ1-2,.,TRBD1,TGTGCCAGCTCACCAAATACAGGGGTAGAAGGCTACACCTTC,CASSPNTGVEGYTF
TRBV14,TRBJ2-1,.,.,TGTGCCAGCAGCCCGCGGGGTAGCGGATACAATGAGCAGTTCTTC,CASSPRGSGYNEQFF
TRBV3-1/TRBV3-2,TRBJ1-3,.,.,TGTGCCAGCAGTCACCCCGGGGTAACCCGGGGAAACACCATATATTTT,CASSHPGVTRGNTIYF
TRBV30,TRBJ2-7,once,.,TGTGCCTGGGGGGCGGAGTCCTACGAGCAGTACTTC,CAWGAESYEQYF
TRBV14,TRBJ2-1,.,TRBD2,TGTGCCAGCAGCCAGGCTAGCGGGACTTCCTACAATGAGCAGTTCTTC,CASSQASGTSYNEQFF
TRBV18,TRBJ1-4,.,.,TGTGCCAGCTCACCCCCAGGGCTTGGTAATGAAAAACTGTTTTTT,CASSPPGLGNEKLFF
TRBV30,TRBJ2-6,.,TRBD1,TGTGCCTGGGCCTTCGGGACAGGGAGCTCTGGGGCCAACGTCCTGACTTTC,CAWAFGTGSSGANVLTF
TRBV27,TRBJ2-7,.,.,TGTGCCAGCAGCATGGTGGGGGGAACCTACGAGCAGTACTTC,CASSMVGGTYEQYF
TRBV13,TRBJ2-7,.,TRBD1,TGTGCCAGCAGCTTATCGACAGGGGCCCACGAGCAGTACTTC,CASSLSTGAHEQYF
TRBV30,TRBJ2-7,few,.,TGTGCCTGGAGTTCCCGCTACGAGCAGTACTTC,CAWSSRYEQYF
TRBV29-1,TRBJ2-7,few,TRBD1,TGCAGCGGTGGGACAGGGGGCTACGAGCAGTACTTC,CSGGTGGYEQYF
TRBV7-9,TRBJ1-2,.,.,TGTGCCAGCAGCCGTAACAGGGCTGGCTACACCTTC,CASSRNRAGYTF